This TCR beta chain emerged from a study of T cell responses to AZD1222 COVID-19 vaccine. The repertoire was sequenced with immunoSEQ multiplex PCR; TCRdb's copy has only in-frame clones and lacks some. This sample has some 89,000 clones, with over 75% found just once. The J segment lost 7 bases and the V segment lost 3 bases, leaving 9 bases of the junction unmatched. Germline CDR1 MDHEN, CDR2 SYDVKM. The CDR3 contains 15 residues. The receptor was isolated from an adult in good health. Specimen: peripheral blood, collected on day 0 of MenACWY control vaccination. The gene calls are TRBV28 and TRBJ2-1; 7 bases align to TRBD2. CDR3 loop: CASSFVGLPANEQFF. CDR3 nucleotide sequence: TGTGCCAGCAGTTTCGTGGGACTACCAGCAAATGAGCAGTTCTTC.